Listed below are T cell receptor beta chains from one sample, sequenced in a study of T cell responses to AZD1222 COVID-19 vaccine. Method: immunoSEQ multiplex PCR; TCRdb's copy keeps in-frame clones and lacks some. The table lists 60,000 to 95,000 clones, over 75% of them singletons. The sequenced sample was peripheral blood, obtained 28 days after the second AZD1222 dose. These receptors all come from an adult who received the AZD1222 COVID-19 vaccine. Each CDR3 is given with its conserved first and last residue. A D gene is named only where the DNA matches it firmly. Clone size is given for some rows only: seen once, a few or many times, or a class if the clone is expanded.

D	size	V	J	DNA	CDR3
.	.	TRBV6-6	TRBJ1-5	TGTGCCAGCAGCCCCCCGGATCAGCCCCAGCATTTT	CASSPPDQPQHF
.	few	TRBV30	TRBJ1-3	TGTGCCTGGAGTGGGGGGGGCTTACAGGGAAACACCATATATTTT	CAWSGGGLQGNTIYF
TRBD1	once	TRBV7-8	TRBJ1-2	TGTGCCAGCAGCTTAGTAATCGCAGGGGGAGGCTATGGCTACACCTTC	CASSLVIAGGGYGYTF
.	.	TRBV10-1	TRBJ2-7	TGCGCCAGCAGTGACCCCGGGGCCGAGCAGTACTTC	CASSDPGAEQYF
.	.	TRBV7-3	TRBJ1-1	TGTGCCAGCAGCTCTACAGGGAGTACTGAAGCTTTCTTT	CASSSTGSTEAFF
.	.	TRBV12-3/TRBV12-4	TRBJ1-4	TGTGCCAGCAGTCCCATTGGAGGTGAAAAACTGTTTTTT	CASSPIGGEKLFF
TRBD1	.	TRBV9	TRBJ2-5	TGTGCCAGCAGCGTAGGAGGACAGGGGGCAGAGACCCAGTACTTC	CASSVGGQGAETQYF
.	.	TRBV28	TRBJ2-7	TGTGCCAGCAGTGTTTACCGGGGCTACGAGCAGTACTTC	CASSVYRGYEQYF
TRBD1	.	TRBV5-5	TRBJ2-3	TGTGCCAGCAGCCTTCCAACAGGGGCAGATACGCAGTATTTT	CASSLPTGADTQYF
.	.	TRBV30	TRBJ1-1	TGTGCCTGGACGACAGTGAACACTGAAGCTTTCTTT	CAWTTVNTEAFF
.	.	TRBV11-2	TRBJ1-1	TGTGCCAGCAGCTTAGTCCAGGGATTCACTGAAGCTTTCTTT	CASSLVQGFTEAFF
.	.	TRBV7-9	TRBJ1-3	TGTGCCAGCAGGAGACAGGCATTAGAGGCTGGAAACACCATATATTTT	CASRRQALEAGNTIYF
.	.	TRBV5-8	TRBJ1-5	TGTGCCAGCAGCTTGGAAAAACCCCAGCATTTT	CASSLEKPQHF
.	once	TRBV4-3	TRBJ1-5	TGCGCCAGCAGCCAAGAGTGGAGGATCAATCAGCCCCAGCATTTT	CASSQEWRINQPQHF
TRBD2	once	TRBV3-1/TRBV3-2	TRBJ2-2	TGTGCCAGCAGCCAGACTAGCGCCGGGGAGCTGTTTTTT	CASSQTSAGELFF
.	.	TRBV9	TRBJ1-1	TGTGCCAGCAGCGTAGCTTTGAACACTGAAGCTTTCTTT	CASSVALNTEAFF
TRBD1	.	TRBV30	TRBJ1-2	TGTGCCTGGAGTGGGGACAGGGGGCGTTGGGACTATGGCTACACCTTC	CAWSGDRGRWDYGYTF